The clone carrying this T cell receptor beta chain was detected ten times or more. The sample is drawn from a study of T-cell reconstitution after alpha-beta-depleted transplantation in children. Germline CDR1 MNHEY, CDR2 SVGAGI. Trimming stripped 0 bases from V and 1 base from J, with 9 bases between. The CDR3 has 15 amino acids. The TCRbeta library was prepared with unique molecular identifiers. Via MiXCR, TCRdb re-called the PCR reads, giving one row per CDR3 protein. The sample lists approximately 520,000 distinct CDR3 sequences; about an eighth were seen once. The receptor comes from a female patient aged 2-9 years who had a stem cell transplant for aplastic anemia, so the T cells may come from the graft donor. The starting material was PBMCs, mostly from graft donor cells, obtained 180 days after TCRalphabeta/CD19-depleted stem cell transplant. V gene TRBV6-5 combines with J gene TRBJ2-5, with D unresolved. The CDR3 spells CASSYSSRTQETQYF. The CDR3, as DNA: TGTGCCAGCAGTTACTCTTCCAGGACCCAAGAGACCCAGTACTTC.